Each of the 24 T cell receptor beta chains below was sequenced from the same sample in a study of vaccination effects on CD4 cells after COVID-19. Data came from immunoSEQ multiplex PCR; TCRdb stores just in-frame clones and leaves some out. Of approximately 50,000 clones listed, 79% are singletons. After expansion with viral peptide pools in the ViraFEST assay, antigen-specific CD4+ T cells were sequenced. Culture lasted approximately 10 days before CD4+ T cell isolation. Neither prior SARS-CoV-2 infection nor positive nucleocapsid antibodies were present in the vaccine recipients. Their target antigens are unknown. Sample: CD4+ T cells from PBMCs cultured with HCoV-OC43 spike peptides, taken before COVID-19 vaccination. Specified subset: HCoV-OC43 spike overlapping peptide pool stimulation. The receptors were sampled from a human donor who received a COVID-19 vaccine.

CDR3 sequence: CASSQVGGVARYNEQFF. The DNA of the CDR3 is TGCGCCAGCAGCCAAGTGGGTGGGGTAGCGCGGTACAATGAGCAGTTCTTC. The V and J genes are TRBV4-1 and TRBJ2-1; perhaps TRBD2 as D (5 bases). The V and J ends lost 1 base and 4 bases respectively, with 17 bases between them. This CDR3 spans 17 amino acids. The germline V gene encodes CDR1 MGHRA and CDR2 YSYEKL.

The chain employs TRBV6-2 or TRBV6-3 and TRBJ2-1, with TRBD2 matching over 12 bases. This CDR3 region has 15 residues. The junction had 4 bases not matched to a gene; V was cut back by 6 bases and J by 4 bases. Germline CDR1 and CDR2: MNHEY and SVGEGT. CDR3 sequence reads: CASSRLAGDYNEQFF. The DNA for the CDR3 is TGTGCCAGCAGCAGACTAGCGGGGGATTACAATGAGCAGTTCTTC.

V is TRBV5-1 and J is TRBJ1-1; 7 nucleotides align to TRBD1. Germline-derived CDR1 and CDR2 are SGHRS and YFSETQ. This CDR3 contains 15 residues. V gave up 2 bases and J gave up 5 bases; unmatched junction bases: 9. CDR3 DNA sequence: TGCGCCAGCAGCTTCCAGGGACAGTCGGGGACTGAAGCTTTCTTT. As protein: CASSFQGQSGTEAFF.

V gene TRBV6-2 or TRBV6-3 combines with J gene TRBJ2-7; a weak D match, TRBD2 (6 bases). Germline loops: CDR1 MNHEY, CDR2 SVGEGT. This CDR3 is built from 16 residues. Trimming took off 5 bases at V and 3 bases at J, with 20 bases between the two ends. This chain's CDR3 is CASSRPIGGRIYEQYV. The CDR3 DNA reads TGTGCCAGCAGTCGACCTATCGGAGGGCGAATCTACGAGCAGTACGTC.

The chain joins TRBV9 to TRBJ2-1; 12 bases are a match to TRBD1. V was pared by 3 bases and J by 7 bases, with 5 bases of the junction left unmatched. Per germline, CDR1 SGDLS and CDR2 YYNGEE. This CDR3 spans 15 amino acids. The CDR3 coding sequence is TGTGCCAGCAGCGGTGGGACAGGGGGCCGGAATGAGCAGTTCTTC. Protein product: CASSGGTGGRNEQFF.

The V call is TRBV11-3, the J call TRBJ2-2; TRBD1 aligns across 7 bases. Germline trimming cut 5 bases from V and 7 bases from J; bases unmatched to any gene: 7. Germline V gene data show CDR1 as SGHNT and CDR2 as YENEEA. This CDR3 spans 14 amino acids. The CDR3 loop reads CASSIRQGNGELFF. The CDR3 nucleotides are TGTGCCAGCAGCATCCGACAGGGCAACGGGGAGCTGTTTTTT. The variable domain in full, with the rest retrieved from reference TRBV11-3 and TRBJ2-2, is EAGVVQSPRYKIIEKKQPVAFWCNPISGHNTLYWYLQNLGQGPELLIRYENEEAVDDSQLPKDRFSAERLKGVDSTLKIQPAELGDSAVYLCASSIRQGNGELFFGEGSRLTVL.

This chain's CDR3 is CASSQDRAGYNGYTF. The CDR3 DNA is TGCGCCAGCAGCCAAGATAGGGCAGGCTACAATGGCTACACCTTC. The rearrangement uses TRBV4-3 and TRBJ1-2, with unresolved D. This CDR3 is 15 amino acids long. V lost 0 bases and J lost 6, with 14 bases in between. CDR1 and CDR2 from the germline V gene are LGHNA and YSLEER.

The chain couples TRBV18 to TRBJ1-6, with D maybe TRBD1 (6 bases). V was pared by 3 bases and J by 7 bases, with 10 bases between. The CDR3 contains 14 residues. Germline CDR1 reads KGHSH; CDR2 reads LQKENI. The CDR3 reads CASSPDRKNSPLHF. The CDR3 DNA reads as TGTGCCAGCTCACCCGACAGGAAGAATTCACCCCTCCACTTT. Filled out from reference TRBV18 and TRBJ1-6, the complete variable domain reads NAGVMQNPRHLVRRRGQEARLRCSPMKGHSHVYWYRQLPEEGLKFMVYLQKENIIDESGMPKERFSAEFPKEGPSILRIQQVVRGDSAAYFCASSPDRKNSPLHFGNGTRLTVT.

The chain is built from TRBV21-1 and TRBJ1-2; the table's D call, TRBD1, has no DNA check behind it. TRBV21-1 is an annotated pseudogene. This CDR3 region has 15 residues. CDR3: CASSKGGTANYGYTF. As DNA, the CDR3 is TGTGCCAGCAGCAAAGGGGGGACAGCTAACTATGGCTACACCTTC.

V and J are TRBV4-2 and TRBJ1-2; maybe TRBD1 (6 bases). Germline CDR1 and CDR2: LGHNA and YNFKEQ. Trimming stripped 1 base from V and 1 base from J, with 19 bases between. The CDR3 has 18 residues. The CDR3 is CASSQVTGGGGVNYGYTF. The CDR3 nucleotides read TGTGCCAGCAGCCAAGTTACCGGAGGGGGGGGAGTTAACTATGGCTACACCTTC.

The chain combines TRBV5-1 with TRBJ2-4; possible D gene TRBD1, 5 bases. The germline V gene encodes CDR1 SGHRS and CDR2 YFSETQ. V lost 4 bases and J lost 0, with 17 bases in between. The CDR3 spans 17 residues. In nucleotides, the CDR3 is TGCGCCAGCAGCCCTACGACAGAGATACTAGCCAAAAACATTCAGTACTTC. Its protein is CASSPTTEILAKNIQYF.

The V call is TRBV2, the J call TRBJ1-4, with D possibly matching TRBD1 (5 bases). The ends were cut back, 7 bases at V and 8 bases at J, with 23 bases in the middle. The CDR3 has 16 amino acids. The germline V gene encodes CDR1 SNHLY and CDR2 FYNNEI. The CDR3 coding sequence is TGTGCCAGCACCCCCATCCAGGGCCTTTTGTCCGAAAAACTGTTTTTT. Protein product: CASTPIQGLLSEKLFF.

The chain couples TRBV7-2 to TRBJ2-7; D may correspond to TRBD1 or TRBD2 (5 bases each). With 1 base removed from V and 6 bases from J, the gap between germline ends came to 7 bases. Germline CDR1 is SGHTA and CDR2 is FQGNSA. The CDR3 runs to 12 residues. CDR3 loop: CASSLVGVEQYV. The DNA of the CDR3 is TGTGCCAGCAGCTTAGTGGGGGTCGAGCAGTACGTC.

The genes are TRBV25-1 and TRBJ1-4, with 10 positions matching TRBD1. The germline V gene has CDR1 MGHDK and CDR2 SYGVNS. With 1 base clipped from V and 8 bases from J, the junction kept 4 bases outside the gene matches. The CDR3 contains 15 residues. CDR3 sequence: CASSEWTGGREKLFF. The CDR3 DNA reads TGTGCCAGCAGTGAATGGACAGGGGGTCGGGAAAAACTGTTTTTT.

V gene TRBV5-1 combines with J gene TRBJ2-3; TRBD2 is a possible D gene (5 bases). V lost 0 bases and J 7 bases, leaving 15 bases between the germline ends. The CDR3 is 15 amino acids. Per the germline V gene, CDR1 is SGHRS and CDR2 is YFSETQ. The CDR3 reads CASSLEPLSGNTQYF. The CDR3 bases are TGCGCCAGCAGCTTGGAACCGCTCTCCGGGAATACGCAGTATTTT.

The chain uses TRBV28 and TRBJ1-2; D ambiguous. The germline gives CDR1 MDHEN, CDR2 SYDVKM. Trimming stripped 3 bases from V and 4 bases from J, with 6 bases between. The CDR3 has 12 residues. The CDR3 bases are TGTGCCAGCAGTTTTGCAGGCTATGGCTACACCTTC. Translation: CASSFAGYGYTF.

The rearrangement joins TRBV27 to TRBJ2-3; the D gene is possibly TRBD2 (6 bases). With 5 bases removed from V and 9 bases from J, the gap between germline ends came to 18 bases. Germline V lookup: CDR1 MNHEY, CDR2 SMNVEV (reference sequence). The CDR3 covers 14 residues. This chain's CDR3 is CASSRIASGGTQYF. The CDR3, as DNA: TGTGCCAGCAGTCGGATAGCGTCCGGGGGAACGCAGTATTTT.

The genes are TRBV3-1 (or the pseudogene TRBV3-2) and TRBJ1-2; TRBD1 matches 7 bases. The CDR3 is made up of 14 amino acids. Germline CDR1 and CDR2: LGHDT and YNNKEL (reference sequence). Trimming took 4 bases from V and 6 from J; bases not matched to a gene: 8. The CDR3 DNA reads TGTGCCAGCAGCCTTAGGACAGGACGGAATGGCTACACCTTC. Encoded protein: CASSLRTGRNGYTF.

The V gene is TRBV11-2, the J gene TRBJ2-2; 10 nucleotides agree with TRBD2. The CDR3 sequence is 16 residues long. From germline, CDR1 is SGHAT and CDR2 FQNNGV. V trimming: 5 bases; J trimming: 1 base; junction bases outside the gene matches: 4. This CDR3 is CASSPSGGVNTGELFF. CDR3 coding DNA: TGTGCCAGCAGCCCTAGCGGGGGCGTGAACACCGGGGAGCTGTTTTTT. The full variable domain, completed using reference TRBV11-2 and TRBJ2-2, is EAGVAQSPRYKIIEKRQSVAFWCNPISGHATLYWYQQILGQGPKLLIQFQNNGVVDDSQLPKDRFSAERLKGVDSTLKIQPAKLEDSAVYLCASSPSGGVNTGELFFGEGSRLTVL.

The chain couples TRBV6-5 to TRBJ2-5; the match to TRBD2 covers 14 bases. The CDR3 loop spans 15 amino acids. V gave up 7 bases and J gave up 5 bases; unmatched junction bases: 6. Germline assignment: CDR1 MNHEY and CDR2 SVGAGI. In DNA form, the CDR3 reads TGTGCCAGCATCAGACTAGCGGGGGGGCCGGAGACCCAGTACTTC. It is translated as CASIRLAGGPETQYF.

The chain has TRBV28 and TRBJ2-5; 8 nucleotides agree with TRBD1. V lost 5 bases to trimming and J lost 4 bases; unmatched junction nucleotides: 6. The CDR3 is made up of 14 amino acids. CDR1 is MDHEN, CDR2 SYDVKM, per germline. CDR3 DNA: TGTGCCAGCAGTCCTACAGGGGGAACAGAGACCCAGTACTTC. This codes for CASSPTGGTETQYF.

The gene calls are TRBV6-4 and TRBJ1-5; D ambiguous. This CDR3 is built from 16 residues. CDR1 and CDR2 (germline): MRHNA, SNTAGT. Trimming removed 0 bases at V and 0 bases at J, with 9 bases between. CDR3: CASSDSNSISNQPQHF. In nucleotides, the CDR3 is TGTGCCAGCAGTGACTCGAATAGCATTAGCAATCAGCCCCAGCATTTT.

The chain combines TRBV7-9 with TRBJ1-6; D is undetermined. CDR3 length: 13 amino acids. From germline, CDR1 is SEHNR and CDR2 FQNEAQ (reference sequence). V lost 5 bases and J lost 7, with 9 bases in between. CDR3 sequence reads: CASSAVSNSPLHF. The CDR3 nucleotides read TGTGCCAGCAGCGCGGTCAGCAATTCACCCCTCCACTTT. Full variable domain (outside the CDR3, taken from reference TRBV7-9 and TRBJ1-6): DTGVSQNPRHKITKRGQNVTFRCDPISEHNRLYWYRQTLGQGPEFLTYFQNEAQLEKSRLLSDRFSAERPKGSFSTLEIQRTEQGDSAMYLCASSAVSNSPLHFGNGTRLTVT.

The J gene is TRBJ2-5, the V gene TRBV24-1, with a weak D call TRBD1 (6 bases). Germline-derived CDR1 and CDR2 are KGHDR and SFDVKD. Between the trimmed V and J ends, which lost 10 bases and 3 bases, there was a span of 14 bases. CDR3 length: 13 residues. CDR3 residues: CATRDTLKETQYF. Here the CDR3 DNA reads TGTGCCACTCGGGACACCTTAAAAGAGACCCAGTACTTC.